This T cell receptor beta chain was found in a study of cytomegalovirus exposure and HLA in healthy donors. The PCR was carried out with 60 Vbeta primers and 13 Jbeta primers. The assay was immunoSEQ multiplex PCR, and TCRdb's table has in-frame clones only and misses some. The data contain 60,000 to 90,000 clones, approximately 67% of them singletons. The study, taken as a whole, reports: The HLA-A and HLA-B alleles of most subjects were reportedly predicted accurately from TCR beta sequences.

Of note for this clone: Its antigen is unidentified.

V lost 5 bases and J lost 7, with 15 bases in between. CDR1 and CDR2 from the germline V gene are MDHEN and SYDVKM. The CDR3 contains 14 residues. Sequencing was performed on PBMCs. The receptor was isolated from a middle-aged man in good health and CMV-seropositive. The rearrangement uses TRBV28 and TRBJ1-5; weak D call: TRBD1 (6 bases). The CDR3 bases are TGTGCCAGCAGTACCCCAGAGGGGGAACAGCCCCAGCATTTT. Translated, it gives CASSTPEGEQPQHF.